These 9 T cell receptor beta chains were all obtained from the same sample, sequenced in a study of blood T cell repertoires in COVID-19. Some clones are missing from TCRdb's copy, which holds only in-frame ones; the method was immunoSEQ multiplex PCR. The table lists a few hundred thousand clones, over 75% of them singletons, with about 1% in the top ten. Sequenced material: PBMCs or T cells enriched from blood (not recorded which). Receptor source: a man younger than 35 who had recovered from COVID-19.

The rearrangement joins TRBV10-2 to TRBJ1-2; TRBD1 agrees at 7 bases. Per the germline V gene, CDR1 is WSHSY and CDR2 is SAAADI. V was clipped by 7 bases and J by 4 bases; unmatched bases: 9. This CDR3 has 14 amino acids. Here the CDR3 DNA reads TGCGCCAGCACAGGGGGTTGGGCAGGCTATGGCTACACCTTC. Its protein product is CASTGGWAGYGYTF.

The gene calls are TRBV7-2 and TRBJ2-7; 8 bases match TRBD2. The ends lost 6 bases at V and 0 bases at J; junction bases unmatched: 7. Germline values: CDR1 SGHTA, CDR2 FQGNSA. This CDR3 region has 15 residues. The CDR3 spells CASRSGGGDSYEQYF. The DNA for the CDR3 is TGTGCCAGCAGGTCCGGGGGGGGAGACTCCTACGAGCAGTACTTC. Together with reference TRBV7-2 and TRBJ2-7, the CDR3 gives the full variable domain: GAGVSQSPSNKVTEKGKDVELRCDPISGHTALYWYRQSLGQGLEFLIYFQGNSAPDKSGLPSDRFSAERTGGSVSTLTIQRTQQEDSAVYLCASRSGGGDSYEQYFGPGTRLTVT.

V and J are TRBV9 and TRBJ1-1; TRBD1 is a possible D gene (5 bases). CDR1 SGDLS and CDR2 YYNGEE come from the germline V gene. The CDR3 extends over 14 amino acids. The V end lost 0 bases, the J end lost 5 bases, and 11 bases lay between the germline ends. CDR3 loop: CASSVAGGRTEAFF. In DNA form, the CDR3 reads TGTGCCAGCAGCGTAGCTGGGGGGAGGACTGAAGCTTTCTTT.

Worth noting for this clone: One junction end disagrees with the germline gene, perhaps due to a read error. The chain carries TRBV7-2 and TRBJ2-7; D is perhaps TRBD2 (5 bases). The CDR3 loop spans 14 amino acids. Germline CDR1 reads SGHTA; CDR2 reads FQGNSA. The CDR3 DNA reads as TGTGCCAGCACCTTATTAGGGAGCGCGTACGAGCAGTACTTC. Translation: CASTLLGSAYEQYF.

V usage is TRBV3-1 (or the pseudogene TRBV3-2) and J usage is TRBJ1-2; TRBD1 might be the D (5 bases). The germline CDR1 and CDR2 sequences are LGHDT and YNNKEL (reference sequence). Trimming took 4 bases from V and 4 from J, leaving 13 bases between them. CDR3 size: 14 residues. CDR3 sequence reads: CASSPRARAYGYTF. As DNA, the CDR3 is TGTGCCAGCAGCCCCCGAGCCAGGGCCTATGGCTACACCTTC.

The chain employs TRBV27 and TRBJ1-1, with 7 bases matching TRBD1. CDR1 is MNHEY and CDR2 is SMNVEV in the germline V gene (reference sequence). The J segment lost 3 bases and the V segment lost 5 bases, leaving 6 bases of the junction unmatched. This CDR3 has 14 amino acids. The CDR3 loop reads CASSPQGEYTEAFF. The CDR3 DNA sequence: TGTGCCAGCAGTCCTCAGGGGGAGTACACTGAAGCTTTCTTT.

A word on this clone: Compared with germline, one end of the junction differs, possibly owing to a read error. This rearrangement joins TRBV19 to TRBJ2-4, with a weak D call TRBD1 (6 bases). The germline V gene encodes CDR1 LNHDA and CDR2 SQIVND (reference sequence). The CDR3 loop spans 12 amino acids. The CDR3 bases are TGTGCCACCCCCCCCAGGTGGGACATTAAGTACTTC. The encoded protein is CATPPRWDIKYF.

The CDR3 is CASRFQSDTQYF. For the CDR3, the DNA is TGTGCCAGCAGGTTTCAGTCAGATACGCAGTATTTT. This rearrangement joins TRBV3-1 (or the pseudogene TRBV3-2) to TRBJ2-3; D not certain. Germline V gives CDR1 LGHDT, CDR2 YNNKEL (reference sequence). CDR3 length: 12 residues. V was trimmed by 6 bases and J by 4 bases, leaving 8 bases between them.

A single count supports this clone. V usage is TRBV9 and J usage is TRBJ1-4; 7 bases agree with TRBD1. CDR1 is SGDLS, CDR2 YYNGEE, per germline. Trimming at V came to 4 bases and at J to 8 bases, leaving 8 bases not matched to a gene. The CDR3 is made up of 14 amino acids. The CDR3 region has the DNA TGTGCCAGCAGCAGGAGGGGGCCGGGGGAAAAACTGTTTTTT. This gives the protein CASSRRGPGEKLFF.